This TCR beta chain emerged from a study of T cell responses to AZD1222 COVID-19 vaccine (dated by TCRdb to the early 2020s). In the study overall: A total of 230 to 250 trial participants underwent TCR sequencing, of whom approximately 200 had received two doses of AZD1222 and 26 had received two doses of the MenACWY control vaccine. Trial participants were enrolled by age into subgroups of 18-55, 56-69 and 70-plus years, and 148, 28 and 57 TCR-sequenced participants, respectively, were included in these subgroups.

The junction shows trimming of 0 bases on V and 10 bases on J, plus 12 bases between the germline ends. From its cysteine to its phenylalanine, the CDR3 spans 13 amino acids. The only DNA kept is the CDR3, 39 bases in frame from the first base. The germline V gene specifies MNHEY as CDR1 and SVGEGT as CDR2. Results the study describes overall, beyond this receptor: Participants were mostly white British, with more females than males. The authors suggested clonal diversity may have been underestimated. Conclusions about previously exposed vaccinees are limited, since just five or six AZD1222 recipients were seropositive for SARS-CoV-2 at baseline. Because no day 14 peak-response samples were available, the repertoires could be characterized only after the peak T cell response. Spike-specific TCR breadth and depth rose significantly after two AZD1222 doses compared with day 0 and with MenACWY recipients. Reportedly, almost half of the unique spike-specific TCRs recognized epitopes lying outside the regions that are mutated in the B.1.351 and B.1.1.7 variants. The 56-69-year group was small, and its depth increase did not reach significance, likely because of low power. The whole spike protein was spanned by vaccine-associated CD4 TCRs, and dominant responses were seen in regions 160-218 and 743-854.

The time point label here, explained by the study, means: about 28 days (+/-7) after the second vaccine dose. AZD1222 recipients given second doses at about 4 weeks or at about 12 weeks were pooled, since spike-specific TCR depth and breadth were not found to differ between the two schedules. The vaccinee samples were drawn from two UK trials, COV001 and COV002, one of which was a single-blind randomized controlled phase 2/3 trial testing AZD1222 (ChAdOx1 nCoV-19) in healthy adults. For TCRbeta chain sequencing, PBMC samples from trial participants were taken at day 0 and at day 28 after the second dose. In regard to this clone: The specificity of this receptor is unknown. Per-nucleotide qualities are absent, and no much larger clonotype sits a single base away.

The CDR3 regions of human TCRbeta chains were analyzed by immunosequencing. The study's processing was this. TCRs in the repertoires were compared against a reference library of SARS-CoV-2-specific TCRs that had been generated with the MIRA antigen-specificity platform. Breadth meant the fraction of unique TCRs that were SARS-CoV-2-associated, whereas depth meant the fraction of total T cells that were SARS-CoV-2-associated. Using the MIRA data, every spike-specific TCR was mapped to the spike region that the TCR reacted to and assigned to either a CD4 or a CD8 class. Log10-transformed breadth and depth values were compared by one-way ANOVA with Sidak's multiple comparisons tests. TCRdb mirrors the immuneACCESS table, restricted to in-frame sequences. Some clones are absent from its copies; in checked studies, under half trace to an unresolved V gene, and the reason for the others is unknown. V and J calls and clone size come straight from that table; D and trimming were deduced from the DNA. Across this sample there are 150,000 to 190,000 clones, with 90% to 95% seen only once. The ten largest clones take up approximately 1.4% of the sample.

This receptor was identified in an adult who received the AZD1222 COVID-19 vaccine. The sequence links TRBV6-2 or TRBV6-3 to TRBJ1-2; the D gene cannot be resolved reliably. Material: peripheral blood, obtained 28 days after the second AZD1222 dose. The CDR3 reads CASSYSGGMDYTF. The sequenced DNA: TGTGCCAGCAGTTACTCAGGTGGAATGGACTACACCTTC.